These 13 T cell receptor gamma chains share one sample of origin, sequenced in a study of gamma-delta chains in newborns, infants, children. TCRdb reapplied CATT to the reads. This table holds about 490 gamma-chain clones, roughly 38% found once. The source material was blood. The receptors were gathered from a child who was a newborn, infant or young child, either healthy, febrile or measles-vaccinated (not recorded which).

As for this clone: A far larger clone differs by one base, so this is likely a read error. No J gene call was made, and the V gene is TRGV8. The CDR3 loop spans 13 amino acids. Germline assignment: CDR1 VENAVY and CDR2 YDSYNSRV. CDR3 sequence: CATWDTTGWFEIF. The CDR3 nucleotides are TGTGCCACCTGGGATACCACTGGTTGGTTCGAGATATTT.

The chain has TRGV5 and TRGJ1 or TRGJ2. No J segment appears in TCRdb, so it was assigned here by matching the sequence to germline. CDR1 and CDR2 (germline): VINAFY, YDVSNSKD. The V gene end was trimmed by 3 bases and the J gene end by 9 bases; junction bases not matched to a gene: 2. The CDR3 sequence is 10 residues long. The CDR3 here is CATWDAKKLF. CDR3 coding DNA: TGTGCCACCTGGGACGCTAAGAAACTCTTT.

Regarding this clone: This may stem from a read error, because a much larger clone lies one nucleotide away. This chain connects TRGV8 to TRGJ1 or TRGJ2. This CDR3 has 12 amino acids. J lost 5 bases, V lost 7 bases, and 8 bases had no gene match. Germline CDR1 is VENAVY and CDR2 is YDSYNSRV. CDR3 loop: CATCDDNYKKLF. In DNA form, the CDR3 reads TGTGCCACCTGTGATGATAATTATAAGAAACTCTTT.

In regard to this clone: Given a much more abundant clone one base away, this may be a read error. The J gene is uncalled and the V gene is TRGV9. The CDR3 loop spans 15 amino acids. Germline V gene sequence: CDR1 GITISATS, CDR2 ISYDGTV (reference sequence). CDR3 sequence reads: CALWEVGTTGWFEIF. The CDR3 DNA sequence: TGTGCCTTGTGGGAGGTTGGTACCACTGGTTGGTTCGAGATATTT.

By share, this clone ranks as large (0.1 to 1%). The same CDR3 also results from other DNA sequences found in this sample. The gene calls are TRGV3 and TRGJP2. The J gene is absent in TCRdb and was assigned here via DNA matching to germline. Losses at the gene ends were 5 bases for V and 0 bases for J; bases not matched to a gene: 3. Germline V gene lookup returns CDR1 VTNTFY and CDR2 YDVSTARD (reference sequence). The CDR3 has 14 amino acids. CDR3 nucleotide sequence: TGTGCCACCTGGGGCTATAGTAGTGATTGGATCAAGACGTTT. This sequence encodes CATWGYSSDWIKTF.

A note on this clone: A much bigger clone sits one base away, suggesting this may be a read error. The CDR3 is CATWDAGWFKIF. The DNA of the CDR3 is TGTGCCACCTGGGACGCTGGTTGGTTCAAGATATTT. The rearrangement links TRGV3 to TRGJP1. Here the J gene was assigned by germline matching of the DNA, as TCRdb has none. The CDR3 length is 12 residues. Germline CDR1 and CDR2: VTNTFY and YDVSTARD (reference sequence). V gave up 3 bases and J gave up 6 bases; unmatched junction bases: 1.

This clone was seen more than once but under ten times. TCRdb assigns this DNA the protein of a much larger clone, which departs from its translation at residue 5; this likely reflects a read error, and the protein shown comes from translating the DNA. The chain couples TRGV9 to TRGJP. TCRdb supplies no J gene; here it was assigned by aligning the nucleotide sequence to germline. The CDR3 covers 16 residues. Germline CDR1 is GITISATS and CDR2 is ISYDGTV (reference sequence). CDR3 amino acids: CALWGVQELGKKIKVF. CDR3 bases: TGTGCCTTGTGGGGGGTGCAAGAGTTGGGCAAAAAAATCAAGGTATTT.

Comment on this clone: Since a much larger clone is just one base distant, this may be a read error. The gene calls are TRGV8 and TRGJP1. The J gene is not listed in TCRdb, so it was assigned here from a DNA match to germline. CDR3 length: 12 amino acids. Germline values: CDR1 VENAVY, CDR2 YDSYNSRV. The CDR3 reads CATWVTSWFKIF. The CDR3 region has the DNA TGTGCCACCTGGGTCACTAGTTGGTTCAAGATATTT.

This clone is judged hyperexpanded. The rearrangement joins TRGV8 to TRGJP2. TCRdb leaves out the J gene; it was filled in here by matching the DNA to germline. The CDR3 is made up of 13 amino acids. The trim removed 0 bases at V and 12 bases at J, leaving 7 bases unmatched. Germline CDR1 VENAVY, CDR2 YDSYNSRV. DNA for the CDR3: TGTGCCACCTGGGATAGGCGGGCCCGGATCAAGACGTTT. It codes for CATWDRRARIKTF.

By share, this clone ranks as hyperexpanded. V and J are TRGV9 and TRGJP. The J segment lost 5 bases and the V segment lost 0 bases, leaving 1 base of the junction unmatched. This CDR3 has 16 amino acids. Per the germline V gene, CDR1 is GITISATS and CDR2 is ISYDGTV (reference sequence). CDR3 loop: CALWEVKELGKKIKVF. The CDR3 nucleotides read TGTGCCTTGTGGGAGGTGAAAGAGTTGGGCAAAAAAATCAAGGTATTT.

A remark on this clone: Given a much more abundant clone one base away, this may be a read error. The V gene is TRGV2, the J gene TRGJP2. TCRdb records no J gene; here it was assigned by comparing the DNA to germline. Germline CDR1 reads EGSNGY; CDR2 reads YDSYNSKV. This CDR3 comprises 15 residues. The CDR3 loop reads CATWDGPSSDWLKTF. CDR3 bases: TGTGCCACCTGGGACGGGCCTAGTAGTGATTGGCTCAAGACGTTT.

This clone rates as large. This sequence joins TRGV3 and TRGJ1 or TRGJ2. Because TCRdb records no J gene, it was assigned here through a match of the DNA to germline. Germline values: CDR1 VTNTFY, CDR2 YDVSTARD (reference sequence). The length of the CDR3 is 14 residues. The junction had 2 bases not matched to a gene; V was cut back by 0 bases and J by 0 bases. Written as DNA, the CDR3 is TGTGCCACCTGGGACAGGCCGAATTATTATAAGAAACTCTTT. Amino acid sequence: CATWDRPNYYKKLF.

To note about this clone: A far larger clone is one base from this, pointing to a likely read error. The gene calls are TRGV4 and TRGJP1. The J gene, missing from TCRdb, was assigned here through DNA to germline matching. The CDR3 is made up of 13 amino acids. CDR1 and CDR2 from the germline V gene are EGSTGY and YDSYTSSV. The CDR3 DNA sequence: TGTGCCACCTGGGATACCACTGGTTGGCTCAAGATATTT. This gives the protein CATWDTTGWLKIF.